This passage covers 14 T cell receptor beta chains from one sample sequenced in a study of T cell changes during pregnancy in multiple sclerosis (dated by TCRdb to between 2018 and 2021). Library creation used the immunoSEQ multiplex PCR assay. The clones in this table, taken by TCRdb from immuneACCESS, are in-frame only. Not every clone is retained; where verified, under half of the shortfall comes from an unresolved V gene, and the cause of the rest is unknown. The sample table lists over 45,000 clones, approximately 92% of them with a count of one. The ten largest clones represent approximately 2% of the sample. Sample: peripheral blood, taken in the third trimester of pregnancy. Receptors originate from a female donor with multiple sclerosis, enrolled in a pregnancy study.

The chain joins TRBV29-1 to TRBJ1-2; D is perhaps TRBD1 (6 bases). Germline lookup yields CDR1 SQVTM and CDR2 ANQGSEA. V was trimmed by 4 bases and J by 10 bases, leaving 16 bases between them. The CDR3 runs to 12 residues. DNA of the CDR3: TGCAGCGTTGGGGGGCAGGGTGAGGCCTACACCTTC. This sequence encodes CSVGGQGEAYTF.

The CDR3 sequence: CSASGVHGAFF. The CDR3 region has the DNA TGCAGTGCTTCAGGGGTACATGGAGCTTTCTTT. The chain is built from TRBV20-1 and TRBJ1-1, with D perhaps matching TRBD1 (6 bases). Germline V lookup: CDR1 DFQATT, CDR2 SNEGSKA (reference sequence). The V and J ends lost 5 bases and 10 bases respectively, with 14 bases between them. This CDR3 has 11 residues.

The genes are TRBV5-1 and TRBJ2-7; D is unresolved. The CDR3 sequence is 13 residues long. Trimming shortened V by 0 bases and J by 6 bases, and 10 bases separated the two germline ends. Germline CDR1 SGHRS, CDR2 YFSETQ. CDR3 bases: TGCGCCAGCAGCTTGGCCGCAGAGCGCGAGCAGTACTTC. Translating gives CASSLAAEREQYF.

V gene TRBV4-3 combines with J gene TRBJ2-3; the D is unclear. With 0 bases removed from V and 1 base from J, the gap between germline ends came to 2 bases. The CDR3 covers 13 residues. The germline CDR1 and CDR2 sequences are LGHNA and YSLEER. DNA for the CDR3: TGCGCCAGCAGCCAAGACGGCACAGATACGCAGTATTTT. It encodes CASSQDGTDTQYF.

This rearrangement joins TRBV6-1 to TRBJ2-1, with 8 nucleotides matching TRBD1. The CDR3 covers 16 residues. Germline V lookup: CDR1 MNHNS, CDR2 SASEGT. V lost 3 bases and J lost 3; bases outside the gene matches: 7. The CDR3 nucleotides are TGTGCCAGCAGTGACAGGGGGCCGTCCCACTACAATGAGCAGTTCTTC. Protein product: CASSDRGPSHYNEQFF.

The chain employs TRBV27 and TRBJ2-1, with TRBD1 matching over 7 bases. V trimming: 6 bases; J trimming: 3 bases; junction bases outside the gene matches: 11. This CDR3 contains 16 residues. Germline lookup yields CDR1 MNHEY and CDR2 SMNVEV (reference sequence). CDR3 residues: CASSPGTALFYNEQFF. CDR3 coding DNA: TGTGCCAGCAGCCCGGGGACAGCGCTATTCTACAATGAGCAGTTCTTC.

The chain employs TRBV6-5 and TRBJ2-7; the D is unclear. This CDR3 has 14 residues. With 4 bases removed from V and 4 bases from J, the gap between germline ends came to 14 bases. Germline V CDR1 and CDR2: MNHEY, SVGAGI. The CDR3 protein is CASSSAASLYEQYF. CDR3 bases: TGTGCCAGCAGTTCGGCGGCTAGTCTATACGAGCAGTACTTC.

The chain combines TRBV7-6 with TRBJ2-1, with TRBD2 matching 9 bases. Germline CDR1 reads SGHVS; CDR2 reads FNYEAQ. Unmatched junction bases numbered 3, after V lost 1 base and J lost 2 bases. The CDR3 has 16 residues. In DNA, the CDR3 is TGTGCCAGCAGCTTAGTAGCGGGAGATACCTACAATGAGCAGTTCTTC. Encoded protein: CASSLVAGDTYNEQFF. The full variable domain, its missing parts supplied by reference TRBV7-6 and TRBJ2-1, is GAGVSQSPRYKVTKRGQDVALRCDPISGHVSLYWYRQALGQGPEFLTYFNYEAQQDKSGLPNDRFSAERPEGSISTLTIQRTEQRDSAMYRCASSLVAGDTYNEQFFGPGTRLTVL.

This chain connects TRBV18 to TRBJ2-5; TRBD2 matches at 7 bases. The CDR3 is 15 residues long. Germline V CDR1 and CDR2: KGHSH, LQKENI. J gave up 2 bases and V 5 bases, and 8 bases lay outside the gene matches. The CDR3 bases are TGTGCCAGCTCAGGGCTAGCGGACCCTCAAGAGACCCAGTACTTC. The encoded protein is CASSGLADPQETQYF.

V usage is TRBV29-1 and J usage is TRBJ2-4; D is unclear. Trimming removed 0 bases at V and 5 bases at J, with 8 bases between. Per the germline V gene, CDR1 is SQVTM and CDR2 is ANQGSEA. The CDR3 sequence is 13 residues long. The CDR3 protein is CSVEELTENIQYF. CDR3 DNA: TGCAGCGTTGAAGAGCTTACAGAAAACATTCAGTACTTC.

V usage is TRBV27 and J usage is TRBJ2-7; TRBD2 aligns across 8 bases. There are 15 residues in the CDR3. V lost 5 bases, J lost 6 bases, and 12 bases stayed unmatched. The germline V gene has CDR1 MNHEY and CDR2 SMNVEV (reference sequence). Here the CDR3 reads CASSLTSGAEREQYF. Written as DNA, the CDR3 is TGTGCCAGCAGTCTAACTAGCGGAGCTGAACGCGAGCAGTACTTC.

Comments on this clone: The junction differs from germline at one of its ends, possibly a read error. J is TRBJ2-5 and V is TRBV7-7, with a tentative D call TRBD1 (6 bases). Germline CDR1 is SSHAT and CDR2 is FNYEAQ (reference sequence). The length of the CDR3 is 15 residues. This CDR3 is CASSLNSGRGETQYF. Written as DNA, the CDR3 is TGTGCTAGCAGCTTAAACTCTGGCAGGGGCGAGACCCAGTACTTC.

The J gene is TRBJ2-2, the V gene TRBV2, with D possibly TRBD2 on 6 matching bases. This CDR3 region has 16 residues. Deletions cut 7 bases from V and 4 bases from J, with 19 bases between. Per the germline V gene, CDR1 is SNHLY and CDR2 is FYNNEI. CDR3 residues: CASKIAAAISTGELFF. CDR3 nucleotides: TGTGCCAGCAAAATAGCGGCCGCAATAAGCACCGGGGAGCTGTTTTTT.

This clone has only one observation. The chain has TRBV2 and TRBJ2-7, with 7 bases fitting TRBD2. With V trimmed by 5 bases and J by 3 bases, 7 bases remained unmatched. From germline, CDR1 is SNHLY and CDR2 FYNNEI. The length of the CDR3 is 14 residues. The CDR3 sequence: CASSSRGTIYEQYF. The CDR3, as DNA: TGTGCCAGCAGTAGTCGGGGGACTATCTACGAGCAGTACTTC.